Sequencing of this T cell receptor (beta chain) was carried out in a study of cytomegalovirus exposure and HLA in healthy donors. With 60 Vbeta and 13 Jbeta primers, the PCR was carried out. Per the study methods: Approximately 78 million unique TCR beta chains, about 10 million of them shared, were counted by a later analysis. TCRdb's table, derived via immunoSEQ multiplex PCR, lists solely in-frame clones and lacks some. V, J and clone size reflect that table, while D and trimming were determined from the DNA. Recorded here are 60,000 to 70,000 clones; the top ten clones represent 15%. As for this clone: Its target is not known.

The V end lost 7 bases, the J end lost 2 bases, and 15 bases lay between the germline ends. This CDR3 has 14 residues. Germline-derived CDR1 and CDR2 are ENHRY and SYGVKD. Notes on the study in general: V- and J-gene trimming of TCR beta was linked (in a later analysis) to a missense DCLRE1C variant. A later analysis, which compared TCR beta chains of equal frequency, found the HLA-associated ones more clonally expanded. The study reported that TCR beta sequences accurately predicted HLA-A and HLA-B alleles in most subjects.

This clonotype was obtained from a boy younger than 18 in good health and CMV-seronegative. This chain uses TRBV10-3 with TRBJ2-7; possible D gene TRBD2, 6 bases. Sequences were obtained from PBMCs. CDR3 DNA sequence: TGTGCCATCAACCCGGACGGGAGCGCCTACGAGCAGTACTTC. It is translated as CAINPDGSAYEQYF.